The present TCR beta chain was sequenced within a study of cytomegalovirus exposure and HLA in healthy donors. Primers for the PCR totalled 60 Vbeta and 13 Jbeta. Libraries were prepared by immunoSEQ multiplex PCR; TCRdb keeps only in-frame clonotypes and omits some of them. The sample consists of some 220,000 clones, around 83% of them appearing once. Germline CDR1 LGHNA, CDR2 YNFKEQ. After removal of 1 base from V and 2 bases from J, the junction contained 4 bases not matched to a gene. The CDR3 extends over 16 amino acids. Points on this clone: Its antigen remains unknown.

Findings of the study overall: A later analysis linked a missense variant in DCLRE1C to the trimming of TCR beta V and J genes. Some V segments, including TRBV6-2 and TRBV6-3, were excluded as indistinguishable. Later analysis reportedly placed an Asian-associated ancestry cluster below the roughly 690-donor mean in N-insertions.

Sequenced input: PBMCs. The V call is TRBV4-2, the J call TRBJ2-5, with 10 bases aligning to TRBD1. This clonotype originated in a girl under 10 years old in good health and CMV-seronegative. The CDR3, as DNA: TGTGCCAGCAGCCAAGCCGGGACAGGGGATCAAGAGACCCAGTACTTC. Its translation is CASSQAGTGDQETQYF.